The 14 T cell receptor beta chains given below trace back to one sample, sequenced in a study of T-cell memory formation after mild COVID-19. TCRdb redid the calling of the 5' RACE reads with MiXCR, one entry per CDR3 protein. Of roughly 480,000 distinct CDR3 sequences in the sample, roughly 25% were seen once. The sample consisted of PBMCs or a T cell subset sorted from them (not recorded which). The source is an adult woman who had mild COVID-19 (a few samples of this study predate the infection). Cell type and time point are not known.

The chain links TRBV5-4 to TRBJ2-1, with D perhaps matching TRBD1 or TRBD2 (5 bases each). This CDR3 spans 14 amino acids. Germline V gene lookup returns CDR1 SGHNT and CDR2 YYREEE (reference sequence). V lost 5 bases, J lost 5 bases, and 14 bases lay in between. Written as DNA, the CDR3 is TGTGCCAGCAGAAACCGGGACGGAGACAATGAGCAGTTCTTC. Protein: CASRNRDGDNEQFF.

This clonotype was counted only a few times. The genes are TRBV5-1 and TRBJ2-3; 10 positions match TRBD2. CDR3 size: 19 residues. V lost 5 bases and J lost 0; bases outside the gene matches: 15. From germline, CDR1 is SGHRS and CDR2 YFSETQ. CDR3 coding DNA: TGCGCCAGCAGGCCTACTAGCGGGACCACCTTCTTAAGCACAGATACGCAGTATTTT. Translated, it gives CASRPTSGTTFLSTDTQYF. Supplemented by reference TRBV5-1 and TRBJ2-3, the full variable domain reads KAGVTQTPRYLIKTRGQQVTLSCSPISGHRSVSWYQQTPGQGLQFLFEYFSETQRNKGNFPGRFSGRQFSNSRSEMNVSTLELGDSALYLCASRPTSGTTFLSTDTQYFGPGTRLTVL.

This rearrangement joins TRBV20-1 to TRBJ1-1; TRBD1 aligns across 8 bases. Germline CDR1 DFQATT, CDR2 SNEGSKA (reference sequence). The trim removed 5 bases at V and 10 bases at J, leaving 15 bases unmatched. The CDR3 loop spans 14 amino acids. DNA for the CDR3: TGCAGTGCTCTAACAACCGGGACAGGTTACAGAGCTTTCTTT. It codes for CSALTTGTGYRAFF.

This clonotype was counted a few times. The CDR3 sequence: CSASMLAEQFF. The CDR3 region has the DNA TGCAGTGCTAGTATGCTTGCTGAGCAGTTCTTC. The chain employs TRBV20-1 and TRBJ2-1, with D unresolved. Trimming shortened V by 3 bases and J by 9 bases, and 9 bases separated the two germline ends. CDR1 and CDR2 (germline): DFQATT, SNEGSKA (reference sequence). This CDR3 has 11 residues.

This clonotype was seen once. This rearrangement joins TRBV6-6 to TRBJ2-1; TRBD2 matches 8 bases. The CDR3 runs to 16 residues. The ends lost 2 bases at V and 3 bases at J; junction bases unmatched: 6. CDR1 and CDR2 from the germline V gene are MNHNY and SVGAGI (reference sequence). CDR3 coding DNA: TGTGCCAGCAGTTACCTACCTAGCGGGTTCTACAATGAGCAGTTCTTC. Amino acid sequence: CASSYLPSGFYNEQFF.

The chain uses TRBV25-1 and TRBJ1-2; 9 bases map to TRBD1. The germline gives CDR1 MGHDK, CDR2 SYGVNS. With 7 bases clipped from V and 3 bases from J, the junction kept 6 bases outside the gene matches. The CDR3 is 14 amino acids. CDR3 amino acids: CASTPGQGYYGYTF. DNA for the CDR3: TGTGCCAGCACCCCGGGACAGGGATACTATGGCTACACCTTC.

This rearrangement joins TRBV6-5 to TRBJ2-1; perhaps TRBD2 as D (5 bases). Looked up from germline, CDR1 is MNHEY and CDR2 is SVGAGI. Trimming left V 7 bases short and J 0 bases short, with 13 bases between. This CDR3 is built from 15 residues. CDR3 coding DNA: TGTGCCAGCAAGCTTGACTACAGCTCCTACAATGAGCAGTTCTTC. Amino acid sequence: CASKLDYSSYNEQFF.

This clonotype was observed a few times. V gene TRBV27 combines with J gene TRBJ2-7; D unclear. The V gene's germline CDR1 is MNHEY and CDR2 SMNVEV (reference sequence). CDR3 length: 12 residues. Trimming removed 6 bases from V and 6 bases from J, with 12 bases in between. CDR3 nucleotide sequence: TGTGCCAGCAGAGATGGGTCTGGCGAGCAGTACTTC. Its translation: CASRDGSGEQYF.

This clonotype was detected a few times. The gene calls are TRBV25-1 and TRBJ2-2; TRBD1 aligns across 9 bases. CDR1 is MGHDK, CDR2 SYGVNS, per germline. The CDR3 length is 15 residues. V shed 2 bases, J shed 7 bases, and the junction held 5 bases outside the gene matches. CDR3 in amino acids: CASSEGTGRVGELFF. The CDR3 coding sequence is TGTGCCAGCAGTGAAGGGACAGGGCGTGTCGGGGAGCTGTTTTTT.

In its sample, this clonotype was seen a few times. The chain uses TRBV27 and TRBJ2-2, with 7 bases that match TRBD1. Looked up from germline, CDR1 is MNHEY and CDR2 is SMNVEV (reference sequence). Trimming took 6 bases from V and 5 from J; bases not matched to a gene: 6. This CDR3 is 14 amino acids long. CDR3 sequence reads: CASRSEQGTGELFF. In DNA, the CDR3 is TGTGCCAGCAGATCCGAACAGGGGACCGGGGAGCTGTTTTTT.

This rearrangement joins TRBV6-2 or TRBV6-3 to TRBJ1-2; D may be TRBD1 (5 bases). Trimming took off 2 bases at V and 3 bases at J, with 7 bases between the two ends. CDR1 is MNHEY, CDR2 SVGEGT, per germline. The CDR3 totals 13 residues. CDR3: CASSYKQDYGYTF. CDR3 sequence (DNA): TGTGCCAGCAGTTACAAACAGGACTATGGCTACACCTTC.

This clonotype has at least ten counts. CDR3 sequence: CASSLEISGNTGELFF. The DNA of the CDR3 is TGCGCCAGCAGCTTGGAGATTAGCGGGAACACCGGGGAGCTGTTTTTT. The chain combines TRBV5-1 with TRBJ2-2; perhaps TRBD2 as D (6 bases). Germline V gives CDR1 SGHRS, CDR2 YFSETQ. The CDR3 runs 16 residues. V was shortened by 0 bases and J by 1 base, with 10 bases between the two germline ends.

This clonotype was counted many times. CDR3 loop: CASSQEGWEYEQYF. The CDR3 region has the DNA TGCGCCAGCAGCCAAGAGGGCTGGGAATACGAGCAGTACTTC. The V call is TRBV4-1, the J call TRBJ2-7, with unresolved D. The CDR3 sequence is 14 residues long. V gave up 0 bases and J gave up 4 bases, with 10 bases separating them. The germline gives CDR1 MGHRA, CDR2 YSYEKL.

The chain has TRBV29-1 and TRBJ2-3; 7 bases map to TRBD2. With 4 bases clipped from V and 1 base from J, the junction kept 5 bases outside the gene matches. The CDR3 is 14 residues long. From germline, CDR1 is SQVTM and CDR2 ANQGSEA. The CDR3 nucleotides are TGCAGCGTTGTTTCGGGGGGAGGCACAGATACGCAGTATTTT. This translates into CSVVSGGGTDTQYF.